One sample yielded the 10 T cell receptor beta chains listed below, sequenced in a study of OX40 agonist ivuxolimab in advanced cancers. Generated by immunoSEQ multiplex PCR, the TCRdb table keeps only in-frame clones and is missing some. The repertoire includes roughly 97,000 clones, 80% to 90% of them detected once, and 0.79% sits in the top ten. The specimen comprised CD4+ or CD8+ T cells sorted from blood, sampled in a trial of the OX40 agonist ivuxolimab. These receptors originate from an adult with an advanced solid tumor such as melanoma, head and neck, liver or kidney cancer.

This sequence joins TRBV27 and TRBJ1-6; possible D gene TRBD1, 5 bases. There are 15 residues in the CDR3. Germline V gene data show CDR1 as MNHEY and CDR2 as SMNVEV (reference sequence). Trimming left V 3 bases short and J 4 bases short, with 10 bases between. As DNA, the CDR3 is TGTGCCAGCAGTTTTGGGACGGGTTATAATTCACCCCTCCACTTT. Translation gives CASSFGTGYNSPLHF.

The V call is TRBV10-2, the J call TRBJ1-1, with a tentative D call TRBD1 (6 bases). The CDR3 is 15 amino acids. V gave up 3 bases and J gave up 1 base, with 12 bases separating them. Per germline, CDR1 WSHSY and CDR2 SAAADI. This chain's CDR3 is CASSDGAGENTEAFF. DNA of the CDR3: TGCGCCAGCAGTGATGGGGCAGGGGAGAACACTGAAGCTTTCTTT.

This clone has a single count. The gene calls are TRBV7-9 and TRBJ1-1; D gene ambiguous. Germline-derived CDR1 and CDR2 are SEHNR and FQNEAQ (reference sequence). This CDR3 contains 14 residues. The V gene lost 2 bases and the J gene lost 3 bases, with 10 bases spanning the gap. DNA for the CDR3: TGTGCCAGCAGCTTAATGGGGAAGGACACTGAAGCTTTCTTT. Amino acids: CASSLMGKDTEAFF. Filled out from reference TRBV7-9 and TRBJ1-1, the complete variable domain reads DTGVSQNPRHKITKRGQNVTFRCDPISEHNRLYWYRQTLGQGPEFLTYFQNEAQLEKSRLLSDRFSAERPKGSFSTLEIQRTEQGDSAMYLCASSLMGKDTEAFFGQGTRLTVV.

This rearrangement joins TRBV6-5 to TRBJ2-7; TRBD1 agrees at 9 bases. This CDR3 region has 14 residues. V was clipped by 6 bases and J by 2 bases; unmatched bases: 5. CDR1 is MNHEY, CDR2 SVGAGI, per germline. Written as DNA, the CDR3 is TGTGCCAGCAGAACCGGGACAGGGACCTACGAGCAGTACTTC. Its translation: CASRTGTGTYEQYF.

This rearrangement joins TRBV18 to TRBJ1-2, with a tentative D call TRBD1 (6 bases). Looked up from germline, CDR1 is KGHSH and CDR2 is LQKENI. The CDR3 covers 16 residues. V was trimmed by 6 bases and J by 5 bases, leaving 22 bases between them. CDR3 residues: CASSPGQIRELYGYTF. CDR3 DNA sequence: TGTGCCAGCTCGCCCGGACAGATCAGGGAATTGTATGGCTACACCTTC.

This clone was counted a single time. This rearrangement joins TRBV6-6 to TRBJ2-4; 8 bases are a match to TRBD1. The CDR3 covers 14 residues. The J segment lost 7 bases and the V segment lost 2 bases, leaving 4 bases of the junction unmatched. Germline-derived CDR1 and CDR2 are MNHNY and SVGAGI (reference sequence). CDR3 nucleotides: TGTGCCAGCAGTTACGGGACAGGCGGGAACATTCAGTACTTC. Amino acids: CASSYGTGGNIQYF.

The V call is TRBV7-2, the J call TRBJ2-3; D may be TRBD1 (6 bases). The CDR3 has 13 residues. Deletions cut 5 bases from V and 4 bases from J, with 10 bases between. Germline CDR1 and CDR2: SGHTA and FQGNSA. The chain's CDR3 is CASSVQGPDTQYF. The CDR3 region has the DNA TGTGCCAGCAGCGTACAGGGTCCAGATACGCAGTATTTT.

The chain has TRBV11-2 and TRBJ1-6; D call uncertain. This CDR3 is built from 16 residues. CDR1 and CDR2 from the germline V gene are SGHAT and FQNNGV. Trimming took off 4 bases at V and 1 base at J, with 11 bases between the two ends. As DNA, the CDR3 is TGTGCCAGCAGCTCTTTCCGACGGTCCTATAATTCACCCCTCCACTTT. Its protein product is CASSSFRRSYNSPLHF.

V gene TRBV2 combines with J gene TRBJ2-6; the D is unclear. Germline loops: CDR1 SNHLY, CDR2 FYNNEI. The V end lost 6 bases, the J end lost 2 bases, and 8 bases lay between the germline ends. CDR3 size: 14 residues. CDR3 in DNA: TGTGCCAGCAGCTCCCATACTGGGGCCAACGTCCTGACTTTC. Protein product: CASSSHTGANVLTF.

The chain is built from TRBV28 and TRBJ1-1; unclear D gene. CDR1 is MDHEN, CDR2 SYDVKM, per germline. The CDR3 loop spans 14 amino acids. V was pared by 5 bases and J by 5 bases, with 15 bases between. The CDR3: CASSDRTRGTEAFF. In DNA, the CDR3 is TGTGCCAGCAGTGATCGGACCCGAGGAACTGAAGCTTTCTTT.